These T cell receptor beta chains were read from a single sample in a study of regulatory T cells in long-lasting Graves disease. TCRdb independently ran MiXCR on the multiplex PCR reads; one entry per CDR3 protein. The sample lists about 460,000 distinct CDR3 sequences, 13% to 15% occurring once. The same sample was also used in a study of T cells in Graves' hyperthyroidism and ophthalmopathy.

The starting material was peripheral blood mononuclear cells (PBMCs), obtained at new diagnosis, from a patient treated with antithyroid drugs. Receptors were obtained from a woman aged 50 to 60 with Graves disease. CDR3s include the opening cysteine and the closing phenylalanine or tryptophan. D genes are given only for firm matches. The size field is filled for only some rows; it gives once, few, many or a size class.

TRBV5-1,NA,NA,TRBJ1-3,CASSAARGTGNTIYF,TGCGCCAGCAGCGCTGCCAGGGGAACGGGAAACACCATATATTTT
TRBV5-1,few,NA,TRBJ2-1,CASTPDRTYNEQFF,TGCGCCAGCACCCCCGACAGAACCTACAATGAGCAGTTCTTC
TRBV2,many,NA,TRBJ2-1,CASSVGGTHNNEQFF,TGTGCCAGCAGTGTTGGCGGGACCCACAACAATGAGCAGTTCTTC
TRBV11-2,few,NA,TRBJ2-7,CASSLEQGPFYEQYF,TGTGCCAGCAGCTTAGAACAGGGACCTTTCTACGAGCAGTACTTC
TRBV7-3,many,TRBD2,TRBJ2-2,CASSSGLDHTGELFF,TGTGCCAGCAGCTCGGGACTAGACCACACCGGGGAGCTGTTTTTT
TRBV7-2,few,NA,TRBJ2-7,CASSGGAEGYYEQYF,TGTGCCAGCAGTGGGGGGGCGGAGGGGTACTACGAGCAGTACTTC
TRBV20-1,few,TRBD2,TRBJ2-5,CSATAWLAEEKETQYF,TGCAGTGCTACGGCCTGGCTAGCGGAAGAGAAAGAGACCCAGTACTTC
TRBV7-2,few,NA,TRBJ2-1,CASSLERSVHEQFF,TGTGCCAGCAGCCTCGAGCGGAGTGTCCATGAGCAGTTCTTC
TRBV9,few,NA,TRBJ2-3,CASSVGQPDTQYF,TGTGCCAGCAGCGTAGGTCAACCAGATACGCAGTATTTT
TRBV27,many,NA,TRBJ2-7,CASSSAGRSSYEQYF,TGTGCCAGCAGTTCGGCGGGCCGGAGCTCCTACGAGCAGTACTTC
TRBV13,many,TRBD2,TRBJ2-7,CASSLSGRAVGEQYF,TGTGCCAGCAGCTTGAGCGGGAGGGCCGTTGGCGAGCAGTACTTC
TRBV29-1,many,TRBD2,TRBJ2-1,CSVEDRAGGTNEQFF,TGCAGCGTTGAAGACCGAGCGGGAGGTACCAATGAGCAGTTCTTC
TRBV6-1,NA,NA,TRBJ2-7,CASRPGLDYEQYF,TGTGCCAGCAGACCGGGACTGGACTACGAGCAGTACTTC
TRBV6-1,few,NA,TRBJ2-7,CASSEEQGTLYEQYF,TGTGCCAGCAGTGAAGAACAGGGAACTCTCTACGAGCAGTACTTC
TRBV27,many,NA,TRBJ1-1,CASSSYGTNTEAFF,TGTGCCAGCAGTTCATACGGGACGAACACTGAAGCTTTCTTT
TRBV12-3/TRBV12-4,many,TRBD2,TRBJ2-1,CASSPFTSGNNEQFF,TGTGCCAGCTCCCCTTTTACTAGCGGAAACAATGAGCAGTTCTTC
TRBV4-1,NA,TRBD1,TRBJ2-4,CASSHQGQGWAKNIQYF,TGCGCCAGCAGCCATCAGGGACAGGGTTGGGCCAAAAACATTCAGTACTTC
TRBV7-8,NA,TRBD1,TRBJ1-4,CASSLGDSYNEKLFF,TGTGCCAGCAGCTTAGGGGACAGTTATAATGAAAAACTGTTTTTT
TRBV18,many,NA,TRBJ1-1,CASSQGENTEAFF,TGTGCCAGCAGCCAAGGTGAGAACACTGAAGCTTTCTTT
TRBV5-1,many,NA,TRBJ2-1,CASRLAGNEQFF,TGCGCCAGCAGGTTAGCCGGCAATGAGCAGTTCTTC
TRBV28,NA,NA,TRBJ2-5,CASSFRELQETQYF,TGTGCCAGCAGTTTCCGGGAACTCCAAGAGACCCAGTACTTC
TRBV27,NA,NA,TRBJ2-3,CASRDPFRASTDTQYF,TGTGCCAGCAGAGATCCATTTAGGGCTAGCACAGATACGCAGTATTTT
TRBV28,few,TRBD1,TRBJ2-2,CASDSTGQGWDGELFF,TGTGCCAGCGATTCGACAGGACAGGGGTGGGACGGGGAGCTGTTTTTT
TRBV27,many,TRBD2,TRBJ2-5,CASRWTSGMETQYF,TGTGCCAGCAGATGGACTAGCGGGATGGAGACCCAGTACTTC
TRBV12-3/TRBV12-4,many,NA,TRBJ1-2,CASRPDSLAPYGYTF,TGTGCCAGCAGACCTGACAGTCTGGCTCCTTATGGCTACACCTTC